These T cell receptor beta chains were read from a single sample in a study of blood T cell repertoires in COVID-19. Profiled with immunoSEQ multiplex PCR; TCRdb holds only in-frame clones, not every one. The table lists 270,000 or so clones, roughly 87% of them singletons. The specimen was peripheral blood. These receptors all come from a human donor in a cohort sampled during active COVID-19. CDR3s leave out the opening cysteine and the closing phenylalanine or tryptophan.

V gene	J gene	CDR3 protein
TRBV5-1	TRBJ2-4	ASSEQDVNIQY
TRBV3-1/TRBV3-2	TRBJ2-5	ASRPLAGASETQY
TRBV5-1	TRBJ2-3	ASSLGLATSTDTQY
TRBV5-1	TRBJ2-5	ASSELPGQSETQY
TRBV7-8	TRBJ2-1	ASSLASGVLYNEQF
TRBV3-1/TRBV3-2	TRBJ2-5	ASSQGSGAGLETQY
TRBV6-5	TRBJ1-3	ASSWARGNTIY
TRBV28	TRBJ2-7	ASRFTGGRDEQY
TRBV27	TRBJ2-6	ASSSLAGPRTGANVLT
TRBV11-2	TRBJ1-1	ASSPLDRPRGEAF
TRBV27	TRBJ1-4	ASSLRGIPNEKLF
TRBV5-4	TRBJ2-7	ASSRLAQAGQY
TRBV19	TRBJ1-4	ASSMRGFGNEKLF
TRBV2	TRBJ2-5	ASFGGGRVGTQY
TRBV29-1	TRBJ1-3	SALLEDRGNTIY
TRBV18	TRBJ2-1	ASSPTTGLAGGEQF
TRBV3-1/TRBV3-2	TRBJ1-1	ASSLTGNTEAF
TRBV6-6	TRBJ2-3	ASSSGTSDGGAQY
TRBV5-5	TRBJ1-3	ASSVRQSSGNTIY
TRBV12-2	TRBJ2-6	ASRLIGAKRGTIFAGANVLT
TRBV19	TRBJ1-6	ASGDRDFAPLH
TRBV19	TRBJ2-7	ASSIQVRNSYEQY
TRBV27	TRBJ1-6	ASSFSNPEVLH
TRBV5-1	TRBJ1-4	ASSPGLPGEKLF
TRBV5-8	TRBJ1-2	ASGGARENGYT
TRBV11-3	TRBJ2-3	ASSRNGGSTDTQY
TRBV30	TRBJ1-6	AWRRGTNSPLH
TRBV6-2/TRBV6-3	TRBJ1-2	ASSSTVQRGYT
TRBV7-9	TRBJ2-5	ASSTGETQY
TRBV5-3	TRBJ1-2	ARFDREAFEGYT
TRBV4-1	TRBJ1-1	ASSQPRQGSTEAF
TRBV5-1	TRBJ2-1	ASSLYSYNEQF
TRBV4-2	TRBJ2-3	ASSQAGQGTDTQY
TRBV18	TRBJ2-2	ASSPKQSTGELF
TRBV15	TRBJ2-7	ATSRDIGAGEQY
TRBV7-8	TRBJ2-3	ASSIISFEDTQY
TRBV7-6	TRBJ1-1	ASSLWADSEAF
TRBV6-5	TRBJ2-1	ASSYSTGGSYNEQF
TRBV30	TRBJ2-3	AWSSGTSGGATDTQY
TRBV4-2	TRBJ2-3	ASSQGLAGGPRTDTQY
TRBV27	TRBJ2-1	ASSSRNQRERYNEQF
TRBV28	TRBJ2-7	ASTASGTYEQY
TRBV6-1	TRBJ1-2	ASSETGAFYGYT
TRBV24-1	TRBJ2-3	ATSEAGGWGTDTQY
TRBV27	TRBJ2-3	ASSLSRASTDTQY
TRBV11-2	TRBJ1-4	ASSLAGTNEKLF
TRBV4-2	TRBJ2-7	ASSQGTSGRASYEQY
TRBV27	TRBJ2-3	ASRSGGGKSTDTQY
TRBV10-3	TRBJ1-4	AISDGQGNEKLF
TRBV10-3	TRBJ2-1	AISERPGLNNEQF
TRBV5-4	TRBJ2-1	AIPASSYNEQF
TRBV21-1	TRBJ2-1	ASSKAGLVYNEQF
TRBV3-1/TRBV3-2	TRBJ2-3	ASSQLAGARSDTQY
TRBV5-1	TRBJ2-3	ASSFRQGGTDTQY
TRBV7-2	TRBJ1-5	ASSPTDRNQPQH